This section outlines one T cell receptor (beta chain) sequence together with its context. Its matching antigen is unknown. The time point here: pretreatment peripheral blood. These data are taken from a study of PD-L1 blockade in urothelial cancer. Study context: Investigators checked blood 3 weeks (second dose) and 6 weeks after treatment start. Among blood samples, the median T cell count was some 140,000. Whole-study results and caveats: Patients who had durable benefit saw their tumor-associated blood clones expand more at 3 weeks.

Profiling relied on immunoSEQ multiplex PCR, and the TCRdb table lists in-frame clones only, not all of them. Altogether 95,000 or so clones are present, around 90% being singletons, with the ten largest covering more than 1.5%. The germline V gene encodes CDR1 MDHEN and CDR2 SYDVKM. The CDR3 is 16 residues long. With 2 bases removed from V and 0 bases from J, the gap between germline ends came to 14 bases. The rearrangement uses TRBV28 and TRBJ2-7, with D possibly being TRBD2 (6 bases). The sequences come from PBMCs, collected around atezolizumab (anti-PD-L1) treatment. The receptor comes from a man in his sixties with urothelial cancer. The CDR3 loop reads CASSLVWDSSSYEQYF. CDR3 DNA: TGTGCCAGCAGTTTAGTATGGGACTCCAGCTCCTACGAGCAGTACTTC.